A single sample is the source of the 27 T cell receptor beta chains below, sequenced in a study of blood T cell repertoires in COVID-19. Only in-frame clones appear in the TCRdb table, and some are missing; sequencing was by immunoSEQ multiplex PCR. The sample includes roughly 320,000 clones, 85% to 95% of them seen just once. The sequenced sample was PBMCs or T cells enriched from blood (not recorded which). These receptors originate from a woman aged 30 to 39 who had been exposed to COVID-19.

The chain carries TRBV6-5 and TRBJ1-2; TRBD1 agrees at 8 bases. CDR1 MNHEY and CDR2 SVGAGI come from the germline V gene. V was pared by 6 bases and J by 5 bases, with 8 bases of the junction left unmatched. The CDR3 is made up of 14 amino acids. The CDR3 loop is CASSQTGERYGYTF. The CDR3 bases are TGTGCCAGCAGCCAGACAGGGGAGCGGTATGGCTACACCTTC.

The J gene is TRBJ2-1, the V gene TRBV11-2, with TRBD1 as a possible D gene (6 bases). Trimming left V 5 bases short and J 6 bases short, with 20 bases between. The germline V gene has CDR1 SGHAT and CDR2 FQNNGV. This CDR3 spans 16 amino acids. CDR3 nucleotide sequence: TGTGCCAGCAGCCAGCCGGGACACCCCGCCCGCAATGAGCAGTTCTTC. Its protein is CASSQPGHPARNEQFF.

The chain has TRBV27 and TRBJ1-6; D is uncertain. Germline CDR1 reads MNHEY; CDR2 reads SMNVEV (reference sequence). V gave up 3 bases and J gave up 5 bases, with 11 bases separating them. The CDR3 sequence is 15 residues long. CDR3: CASSFMGLHNSPLHF. In nucleotides, the CDR3 is TGTGCCAGCAGTTTTATGGGCTTGCATAATTCACCCCTCCACTTT.

The CDR3 nucleotides are TGTGCCAGCAGTTTATCTAGCGTCGGGGAGCTGTTTTTT. Translated, it gives CASSLSSVGELFF. This chain links TRBV12-3 or TRBV12-4 with TRBJ2-2, with D possibly TRBD2 on 6 matching bases. The CDR3 is made up of 13 amino acids. V was trimmed by 2 bases and J by 7 bases, leaving 8 bases between them.

V is TRBV3-1 (or the pseudogene TRBV3-2) and J is TRBJ2-2; TRBD1 aligns across 11 bases. This CDR3 contains 18 residues. With 2 bases clipped from V and 3 bases from J, the junction kept 8 bases outside the gene matches. Per the germline V gene, CDR1 is LGHDT and CDR2 is YNNKEL (reference sequence). The CDR3 DNA reads TGTGCCAGCAGCCAACCCGGACAGGGGGCAGGGGACACCGGGGAGCTGTTTTTT. Amino acid sequence: CASSQPGQGAGDTGELFF.

V and J are TRBV7-2 and TRBJ1-1, with a weak D call TRBD1 (5 bases). Germline V gene data show CDR1 as SGHTA and CDR2 as FQGNSA. This CDR3 is built from 15 residues. V lost 3 bases and J 1 base, leaving 12 bases between the germline ends. The CDR3 coding sequence is TGTGCCAGCAGCTTGCGCGGGACTGGGAACACTGAAGCTTTCTTT. Protein sequence: CASSLRGTGNTEAFF.

The chain couples TRBV5-8 to TRBJ2-2; TRBD1 might be the D (5 bases). Trimming took 0 bases from V and 5 from J, leaving 14 bases between them. The CDR3 runs 16 residues. Germline V lookup: CDR1 SGHTS, CDR2 YDEGEE. CDR3 in DNA: TGTGCCAGCAGCTTGGCCGTCCAGGGTCGTACCGGGGAGCTGTTTTTT. It is translated as CASSLAVQGRTGELFF. Combining the CDR3 with reference TRBV5-8 and TRBJ2-2 gives the whole variable domain EAGVTQSPTHLIKTRGQQATLRCSPISGHTSVYWYQQALGLGLQFLLWYDEGEERNRGNFPPRFSGRQFPNYSSELNVNALELEDSALYLCASSLAVQGRTGELFFGEGSRLTVL.

The J gene is TRBJ1-5, the V gene TRBV2, with D possibly being TRBD1 (6 bases). The V end lost 8 bases, the J end lost 0 bases, and 14 bases lay between the germline ends. The CDR3 is made up of 15 amino acids. Germline CDR1 is SNHLY and CDR2 is FYNNEI. DNA of the CDR3: TGTGCCAGCGCCGGACAGCTTCTTAGCAATCAGCCCCAGCATTTT. Residues: CASAGQLLSNQPQHF.

The chain links TRBV2 to TRBJ1-1; D uncertain. The CDR3 runs 13 residues. The germline V and J ends were trimmed by 4 bases and 3 bases, with 9 bases remaining between them. Germline CDR1 is SNHLY and CDR2 is FYNNEI. CDR3 nucleotides: TGTGCCAGCAGTGTTTTCCAGGACACTGAAGCTTTCTTT. As protein: CASSVFQDTEAFF.

This chain uses TRBV9 with TRBJ2-4; TRBD2 matches 10 bases. The junction had 15 bases not matched to a gene; V was cut back by 0 bases and J by 0 bases. Germline CDR1 SGDLS, CDR2 YYNGEE. The CDR3 is 21 amino acids. CDR3 loop: CASSVGPPSGGQGLAKNIQYF. DNA for the CDR3: TGTGCCAGCAGCGTAGGACCCCCTAGCGGGGGCCAGGGTTTAGCCAAAAACATTCAGTACTTC.

The chain combines TRBV19 with TRBJ2-3; D is perhaps TRBD2 (5 bases). Germline values: CDR1 LNHDA, CDR2 SQIVND (reference sequence). The CDR3 consists of 16 residues. The ends were cut back, 5 bases at V and 0 bases at J, with 15 bases in the middle. This CDR3 is CASSPVGRTSTDTQYF. CDR3 sequence (DNA): TGTGCCAGTAGTCCCGTGGGGAGAACTAGCACAGATACGCAGTATTTT.

The rearrangement links TRBV6-6 to TRBJ1-2; TRBD1 matches 10 bases. The CDR3 loop spans 13 amino acids. With 7 bases clipped from V and 8 bases from J, the junction kept 7 bases outside the gene matches. Germline V gene sequence: CDR1 MNHNY, CDR2 SVGAGI (reference sequence). CDR3 residues: CASNTGTGEGYTF. The CDR3 DNA is TGTGCCAGCAATACAGGGACAGGGGAGGGCTACACCTTC.

The chain joins TRBV6-1 to TRBJ1-2; perhaps TRBD1 as D (5 bases). CDR1 and CDR2 from the germline V gene are MNHNS and SASEGT. Trimming took off 1 base at V and 9 bases at J, with 15 bases between the two ends. The CDR3 totals 14 residues. CDR3 sequence: CASSEVGGARSYTF. The CDR3 DNA sequence: TGTGCCAGCAGTGAAGTTGGTGGGGCCCGTAGCTACACCTTC.

The chain joins TRBV7-6 to TRBJ2-5; D gene unclear. The germline gives CDR1 SGHVS, CDR2 FNYEAQ. The germline V and J ends were trimmed by 7 bases and 7 bases, with 13 bases remaining between them. This CDR3 contains 12 residues. The CDR3 DNA follows: TGTGCCAGCATGATGCTACGCTCGACCCAGTACTTC. Residues: CASMMLRSTQYF.

The DNA for the CDR3 is TGCAGCGTCAATCGGGGGGATACGCAGTATTTT. Protein: CSVNRGDTQYF. The chain has TRBV29-1 and TRBJ2-3; a weak D match, TRBD2 (6 bases). Trimming removed 6 bases from V and 6 bases from J, with 10 bases in between. Germline V CDR1 and CDR2: SQVTM, ANQGSEA. The CDR3 has 11 residues.

Here the CDR3 reads CATTWGQGASGYTF. In DNA form, the CDR3 reads TGTGCCACCACCTGGGGACAGGGGGCAAGTGGCTACACCTTC. This chain connects TRBV6-5 to TRBJ1-2; 12 bases match TRBD1. CDR3 length: 14 amino acids. CDR1 is MNHEY and CDR2 is SVGAGI in the germline V gene. With V trimmed by 10 bases and J by 7 bases, 10 bases remained unmatched.

The gene calls are TRBV12-3 or TRBV12-4 and TRBJ2-5; D possibly corresponds to TRBD2 (5 bases). The CDR3 is 13 amino acids. V lost 5 bases to trimming and J lost 0 bases, with 7 bases between them. This CDR3 reads CASSGGYQETQYF. DNA for the CDR3: TGTGCCAGCAGTGGAGGTTACCAAGAGACCCAGTACTTC.

The gene calls are TRBV6-5 and TRBJ1-1; D not certain. Per germline, CDR1 MNHEY and CDR2 SVGAGI. The CDR3 runs to 13 residues. V was shortened by 7 bases and J by 0 bases, with 9 bases between the two germline ends. CDR3 sequence: CASNQRVNTEAFF. The CDR3 bases are TGTGCCAGCAATCAACGGGTGAACACTGAAGCTTTCTTT.

This chain's CDR3 is CASSIGGSGGAKETQYF. For the CDR3, the DNA is TGTGCCAGTAGTATAGGTGGGAGCGGGGGGGCCAAAGAGACCCAGTACTTC. This chain uses TRBV19 with TRBJ2-5; 10 nucleotides line up with TRBD2. The V gene end was trimmed by 1 base and the J gene end by 3 bases; junction bases not matched to a gene: 8. CDR1 and CDR2 from the germline V gene are LNHDA and SQIVND (reference sequence). The CDR3 has 17 amino acids.

This clone was detected once. The gene calls are TRBV2 and TRBJ2-3; tentative D call: TRBD1 (5 bases). This CDR3 spans 14 amino acids. The germline V gene has CDR1 SNHLY and CDR2 FYNNEI. V lost 5 bases and J lost 4, with 13 bases in between. CDR3 protein: CASSTQGGADTQYF. In DNA, the CDR3 is TGTGCCAGCAGTACCCAGGGTGGCGCAGATACGCAGTATTTT. Full variable domain (outside the CDR3, taken from reference TRBV2 and TRBJ2-3): EPEVTQTPSHQVTQMGQEVILRCVPISNHLYFYWYRQILGQKVEFLVSFYNNEISEKSEIFDDQFSVERPDGSNFTLKIRSTKLEDSAMYFCASSTQGGADTQYFGPGTRLTVL.

This chain connects TRBV6-2 or TRBV6-3 to TRBJ2-7; 12 nucleotides align to TRBD1. CDR1 is MNHEY and CDR2 is SVGEGT in the germline V gene. J lost 4 bases, V lost 0 bases, and 7 bases had no gene match. The CDR3 is made up of 17 amino acids. The CDR3 protein is CASSYSRPGQGAYEQYF. DNA for the CDR3: TGTGCCAGCAGTTACTCTCGACCGGGACAGGGGGCATACGAGCAGTACTTC.

The rearrangement joins TRBV12-3 or TRBV12-4 to TRBJ1-2; 11 bases agree with TRBD1. The trim removed 5 bases at V and 8 bases at J, leaving 4 bases unmatched. The CDR3 sequence is 13 residues long. Here the CDR3 reads CASSRDRGIGYTF. DNA for the CDR3: TGTGCCAGCAGTCGGGACAGGGGGATAGGCTACACCTTC.

The rearrangement uses TRBV5-5 and TRBJ1-2; a possible D gene is TRBD1 (6 bases). Trimming pared 4 bases from V and 4 bases from J, leaving 14 bases between. The CDR3 runs to 14 residues. The germline V gene has CDR1 SGHKS and CDR2 YYEKEE (reference sequence). CDR3 DNA: TGTGCCAGCAGCCGCCCAGGACAGCTCTATGGCTACACCTTC. Amino acids: CASSRPGQLYGYTF.

The sample holds a few counts of this clone. The chain links TRBV6-6 to TRBJ1-6; D is uncertain. Germline V lookup: CDR1 MNHNY, CDR2 SVGAGI (reference sequence). This CDR3 is 17 amino acids long. The V and J ends lost 5 bases and 0 bases respectively, with 14 bases between them. The CDR3 nucleotides are TGTGCCAGCAGTCCACGGACGGGATTCTCCTATAATTCACCCCTCCACTTT. Amino acids: CASSPRTGFSYNSPLHF.

The V and J genes are TRBV5-1 and TRBJ1-1; D unresolved. CDR1 and CDR2 (germline): SGHRS, YFSETQ. Trimming left V 0 bases short and J 6 bases short, with 9 bases between. The CDR3 sequence is 13 residues long. The CDR3, as DNA: TGCGCCAGCAGCTTGGGGTGGCCCGCTGAAGCTTTCTTT. As protein: CASSLGWPAEAFF.

This clone occurred once. CDR3 region: CASSQEELAGGRIGELFF. The CDR3 nucleotides read TGCGCCAGCAGCCAAGAAGAGTTGGCGGGGGGGCGTATCGGGGAGCTGTTTTTT. The genes are TRBV4-3 and TRBJ2-2, with 9 bases that match TRBD2. J was trimmed by 7 bases and V by 0 bases; bases with no gene match: 12. CDR3 length: 18 amino acids. CDR1 LGHNA and CDR2 YSLEER come from the germline V gene.

The chain combines TRBV2 with TRBJ1-2; maybe TRBD1 (6 bases). V was pared by 6 bases and J by 6 bases, with 17 bases between. The germline gives CDR1 SNHLY, CDR2 FYNNEI. This CDR3 has 14 amino acids. CDR3 amino acids: CASRPRGYFHGYTF. The CDR3 DNA sequence: TGTGCCAGCAGGCCAAGGGGGTATTTCCATGGCTACACCTTC.